These 16 T cell receptor beta chains were sequenced from one sample in a study of cytomegalovirus exposure and HLA in healthy donors. PCR amplification relied on 60 Vbeta primers (plus 13 Jbeta primers). The repertoire was sequenced with immunoSEQ multiplex PCR; TCRdb's copy has only in-frame clones and lacks some. The repertoire table contains about 77,000 clones. The specimen sequenced was PBMCs. All receptors come from a man aged 45-65 years in good health and CMV-seropositive.

The chain joins TRBV27 to TRBJ1-4; 7 bases agree with TRBD1. This CDR3 contains 15 residues. V was pared by 4 bases and J by 6 bases, with 8 bases of the junction left unmatched. The germline gives CDR1 MNHEY, CDR2 SMNVEV (reference sequence). The CDR3 loop reads CASSSSGGRDEKLFF. DNA of the CDR3: TGTGCCAGCAGTTCCTCAGGGGGAAGGGATGAAAAACTGTTTTTT.

The chain has TRBV29-1 and TRBJ1-1; D not resolved. CDR1 and CDR2 from the germline V gene are SQVTM and ANQGSEA. The CDR3 extends over 13 amino acids. The CDR3 bases are TGCCCCCAAGTCGGAGCATCGAACACTGAAGCTTTCTTT. Translation gives CPQVGASNTEAFF.

This rearrangement joins TRBV5-4 to TRBJ1-2, with 12 bases lining up with TRBD1. Germline assignment: CDR1 SGHNT and CDR2 YYREEE (reference sequence). The trim removed 0 bases at V and 2 bases at J, leaving 11 bases unmatched. This CDR3 has 19 residues. The CDR3 DNA is TGTGCCAGCAGCTTGGGCCGGGACAGGGGGCACATTACGAACTATGGCTACACCTTC. Its protein is CASSLGRDRGHITNYGYTF.

This rearrangement joins TRBV7-6 to TRBJ1-1; 10 bases match TRBD1. V lost 5 bases to trimming and J lost 10 bases; unmatched junction nucleotides: 13. Looked up from germline, CDR1 is SGHVS and CDR2 is FNYEAQ. The CDR3 is made up of 15 amino acids. Here the CDR3 reads CASSRDETGGEGAFF. In nucleotides, the CDR3 is TGTGCCAGCAGCCGGGACGAGACAGGGGGCGAGGGAGCTTTCTTT.

This chain connects TRBV9 to TRBJ1-1, with a possible D match to TRBD1 (6 bases). V lost 4 bases to trimming and J lost 10 bases, with 14 bases between them. This CDR3 is 12 amino acids long. Germline V gene sequence: CDR1 SGDLS, CDR2 YYNGEE. The DNA of the CDR3 is TGTGCCAGCAGCCCCCAGACAGGTGTAGCTTTCTTT. It specifies CASSPQTGVAFF.

CDR3 coding DNA: TGTGCCAGTAGTCCCCTAGGAGGGTTTTCACCCCTCCACTTT. Its translation is CASSPLGGFSPLHF. V usage is TRBV19 and J usage is TRBJ1-6; D unclear. The germline V gene encodes CDR1 LNHDA and CDR2 SQIVND (reference sequence). This CDR3 is 14 amino acids long. The V gene lost 5 bases and the J gene lost 9 bases, with 14 bases spanning the gap.

The chain uses TRBV5-8 and TRBJ1-5; 9 bases map to TRBD1. The CDR3 is made up of 17 amino acids. V was pared by 4 bases and J by 4 bases, with 12 bases of the junction left unmatched. Germline loops: CDR1 SGHTS, CDR2 YDEGEE. CDR3 in amino acids: CASSAGRDRARNQPQHF. In DNA, the CDR3 is TGTGCCAGCAGCGCCGGCCGGGACAGGGCTCGTAATCAGCCCCAGCATTTT.

The V and J genes are TRBV7-2 and TRBJ2-4; D is uncertain. The CDR3 has 11 amino acids. CDR1 SGHTA and CDR2 FQGNSA come from the germline V gene. V gave up 7 bases and J gave up 6 bases, with 7 bases separating them. CDR3 sequence reads: CASTLRNIQYF. CDR3 DNA: TGTGCCAGCACCCTTAGAAACATTCAGTACTTC.

The rearrangement joins TRBV7-8 to TRBJ1-2; D possibly corresponds to TRBD1 (6 bases). V dropped 1 base and J dropped 3 bases, with 15 bases sitting between them. The CDR3 spans 16 residues. The germline V gene encodes CDR1 SGHVS and CDR2 FQNEAQ. The CDR3 is CASSLGGGRGDYGYTF. For the CDR3, the DNA is TGTGCCAGCAGCTTAGGTGGGGGCAGGGGAGACTATGGCTACACCTTC.

The chain combines TRBV5-1 with TRBJ1-6, with D maybe TRBD1 (6 bases). V gave up 0 bases and J gave up 8 bases, with 9 bases separating them. Germline V gives CDR1 SGHRS, CDR2 YFSETQ. The CDR3 runs to 14 residues. The CDR3 coding sequence is TGCGCCAGCAGCTTGGAGGGGGGGGATTCACCCCTCCACTTT. Translating gives CASSLEGGDSPLHF.

The rearrangement links TRBV11-2 to TRBJ1-6; 10 positions agree with TRBD1. V gave up 6 bases and J gave up 10 bases; unmatched junction bases: 9. The CDR3 covers 15 residues. Germline CDR1 reads SGHAT; CDR2 reads FQNNGV. DNA for the CDR3: TGTGCCAGCAGGGCCCAGGGGACAGGGGACTCACCCCTCCACTTT. This codes for CASRAQGTGDSPLHF.

The V call is TRBV6-6, the J call TRBJ2-1, with TRBD1 matching 11 bases. This CDR3 is 15 amino acids long. The germline V gene encodes CDR1 MNHNY and CDR2 SVGAGI (reference sequence). The junction had 5 bases not matched to a gene; V was cut back by 3 bases and J by 7 bases. The chain's CDR3 is CASSYGTGGRNEQFF. The CDR3 DNA sequence: TGTGCCAGCAGTTATGGGACAGGGGGAAGGAATGAGCAGTTCTTC.

J is TRBJ2-7 and V is TRBV11-2; D gene uncertain. V was trimmed by 1 base and J by 0 bases, leaving 7 bases between them. The germline V gene encodes CDR1 SGHAT and CDR2 FQNNGV. This CDR3 is built from 14 residues. CDR3 in DNA: TGTGCCAGCAGCTTAGGTAGACACTCCTACGAGCAGTACGTC. This codes for CASSLGRHSYEQYV.

The gene calls are TRBV7-3 and TRBJ2-3; D might be TRBD2 (6 bases). Germline CDR1 SGHTA, CDR2 FQGTGA. Trimming shortened V by 1 base and J by 1 base, and 12 bases separated the two germline ends. This CDR3 is 16 amino acids long. The CDR3 DNA reads TGTGCCAGCAGCTTAAACCCGGGACTCGGCACAGATACGCAGTATTTT. Protein sequence: CASSLNPGLGTDTQYF. The full variable domain, completed using reference TRBV7-3 and TRBJ2-3, is GAGVSQTPSNKVTEKGKYVELRCDPISGHTALYWYRQSLGQGPEFLIYFQGTGAADDSGLPNDRFFAVRPEGSVSTLKIQRTERGDSAVYLCASSLNPGLGTDTQYFGPGTRLTVL.

The chain combines TRBV5-1 with TRBJ1-3; D is possibly TRBD1 (5 bases). The CDR3 runs 14 residues. Germline lookup yields CDR1 SGHRS and CDR2 YFSETQ. V was trimmed by 2 bases and J by 8 bases, leaving 14 bases between them. This chain's CDR3 is CASSFQGAQDTIYF. CDR3 sequence (DNA): TGCGCCAGCAGCTTCCAAGGGGCGCAGGACACCATATATTTT. The variable domain in full, completed from reference TRBV5-1 and TRBJ1-3, reads KAGVTQTPRYLIKTRGQQVTLSCSPISGHRSVSWYQQTPGQGLQFLFEYFSETQRNKGNFPGRFSGRQFSNSRSEMNVSTLELGDSALYLCASSFQGAQDTIYFGEGSWLTVV.

The rearrangement joins TRBV10-2 to TRBJ1-1, with 7 bases fitting TRBD1. The CDR3 consists of 19 residues. Germline V gene lookup returns CDR1 WSHSY and CDR2 SAAADI. V was pared by 0 bases and J by 3 bases, with 16 bases of the junction left unmatched. CDR3 region: CASSESRGLGAQGDTEAFF. Here the CDR3 DNA reads TGCGCCAGCAGTGAGTCGAGGGGTTTGGGGGCGCAGGGGGACACTGAAGCTTTCTTT.